This record looks at one T cell receptor (beta chain) sequence and its context. Its antigen is unknown. PCR primers comprised 60 Vbeta and 13 Jbeta primers. Data came from immunoSEQ multiplex PCR; TCRdb stores just in-frame clones and leaves some out. The data contain some 150,000 clones, around four fifths of them singletons. These data originate in a study of cytomegalovirus exposure and HLA in healthy donors. Study-wide findings and caveats: Across donors, presence/absence analyses took sequencing depth to be roughly uniform. A later analysis found that most CMV-associated TCR beta chains appeared HLA-restricted. For most TCR beta V segments, an earlier analysis put the productive rate at about 90% or about 30% of the time. For most subjects, TCR beta sequences were reported to predict HLA-A and HLA-B alleles with accuracy.

The TCR originated in a woman aged 45-59 years in good health and CMV-seronegative. The specimen was PBMCs.

The CDR3 DNA reads TGTGCCAGCAGCGCGGCGGGGACGGGACAGCCCCAGCATTTT. It specifies CASSAAGTGQPQHF. The chain has TRBV27 and TRBJ1-5, with a weak D call TRBD1 (5 bases). Germline V lookup: CDR1 MNHEY, CDR2 SMNVEV (reference sequence). This CDR3 has 14 residues. V lost 6 bases to trimming and J lost 7 bases, with 16 bases between them.